This T cell receptor beta chain is from a study of vaccination and CD4 T cells after COVID-19. In the study overall: Control cultures, each given a CEFX pool, an HIV-1 Nef pool, or no peptide, were included.

Noted treatment: roughly 11-day PBMC culture with coronavirus spike peptide pools or control peptides (ViraFEST assay). Cells were cultured for roughly 9 days, and then CD4+ T cells were isolated by negative selection. The Oncomine TCR Beta short-read assay was applied to DNA of cultured CD4+ T cells. TCRdb called the PCR reads again in MiXCR, with one record for every CDR3 protein. The sample includes some 15,000 distinct CDR3 sequences, roughly 43% of them seen just once. The CDR3 sequence is 13 residues long. The V gene end was trimmed by 4 bases and the J gene end by 4 bases; junction bases not matched to a gene: 6. Germline lookup yields CDR1 DFQATT and CDR2 SNEGSKA (reference sequence). On this clonotype: As yet, its antigen is unknown.

This receptor was taken from a human donor with COVID-19. The rearrangement links TRBV20-1 to TRBJ1-2; 7 nucleotides match TRBD1. Sequencing used cultured CD4+ T cells from blood. The CDR3 spells CSAMDRISYGYTF. CDR3 in DNA: TGCAGTGCTATGGACAGGATCAGCTATGGCTACACCTTC.